The subject of this entry is one TCR beta chain. Treatment meaning: PENTA 11 planned treatment interruption arm or continuous ART arm. Only samples with at least 5 million viable PBMCs qualified. RNA-based 3' RACE libraries used unique molecular identifiers. TCRdb fed the 3' RACE reads into MiXCR, producing one record per CDR3 protein. The sample yields about 83,000 distinct CDR3 sequences, 5.5% to 8.5% seen once. This sample was taken from a study of HIV-infected children after antiretroviral therapy interruption. Germline V gene sequence: CDR1 SEHNR, CDR2 FQNEAQ (reference sequence). This CDR3 comprises 18 residues. V was pared by 5 bases and J by 0 bases, with 8 bases of the junction left unmatched.

The origin of this receptor is a pool of human donors with HIV. The chain recombines TRBV7-9 with TRBJ2-2, with 11 bases aligning to TRBD2. Sequencing used CD45RA+ CD4+ T cells from PBMCs, pooled from several time points, obtained from a donor given antiretroviral therapy, either interrupted or continuous. The subset was: naive CD4+ CD45RA+ CD45RO- T cells. The CDR3 region is CASSLGTSGAANTGELFF. The CDR3 DNA reads as TGTGCCAGCAGCCTTGGGACTAGCGGAGCAGCGAACACCGGGGAGCTGTTTTTT.